These T cell receptor beta chains were read from a single sample in a study of blood T cells in healthy people across ages. Via MiXCR, TCRdb re-called the 5' RACE reads, giving one row per CDR3 protein. The data show roughly 800,000 distinct CDR3 sequences, more than 20% seen once. The data also belong to a second study, concerning T cells of mothers and their children.

The material sequenced was blood. Receptors originate from a boy between 10 and 17 years old in good health. The CDR3 runs from the conserved cysteine through the conserved F or W. Fields, in order: clone size, D gene, V gene, J gene, CDR3 protein, CDR3 DNA. D genes are given only for firm matches. Expanded clones are given a class, and other clones once, few, many or no size at all.

clone size: NA
D gene: TRBD2
V gene: TRBV5-6
J gene: TRBJ2-7
CDR3 protein: CASSQAGGWYEQYF
CDR3 DNA: TGTGCCAGCAGCCAAGCGGGGGGCTGGTACGAGCAGTACTTC

clone size: few
D gene: TRBD2
V gene: TRBV28
J gene: TRBJ2-3
CDR3 protein: CASSRLAGGDDTQYF
CDR3 DNA: TGTGCCAGCAGTAGACTAGCGGGAGGGGATGATACGCAGTATTTT

clone size: few
D gene: NA
V gene: TRBV29-1
J gene: TRBJ2-5
CDR3 protein: CSVEGTEYQETQYF
CDR3 DNA: TGCAGCGTTGAGGGGACTGAGTACCAAGAGACCCAGTACTTC

clone size: few
D gene: NA
V gene: TRBV27
J gene: TRBJ2-2
CDR3 protein: CASRQYNGGPGELFF
CDR3 DNA: TGTGCCAGCAGGCAATATAACGGGGGGCCCGGGGAGCTGTTTTTT

clone size: few
D gene: TRBD2
V gene: TRBV27
J gene: TRBJ2-2
CDR3 protein: CASSPGGTSRRELFF
CDR3 DNA: TGTGCCAGCAGTCCCGGGGGGACGAGCAGGCGGGAGCTGTTTTTT

clone size: NA
D gene: NA
V gene: TRBV28
J gene: TRBJ2-3
CDR3 protein: CASSSAGTQREDTQYF
CDR3 DNA: TGTGCCAGCAGTTCCGCCGGGACTCAGAGGGAGGATACGCAGTATTTT

clone size: few
D gene: NA
V gene: TRBV7-2
J gene: TRBJ1-1
CDR3 protein: CASSLTEANTEAFF
CDR3 DNA: TGTGCCAGCAGCTTAACCGAAGCTAACACTGAAGCTTTCTTT

clone size: few
D gene: NA
V gene: TRBV11-2
J gene: TRBJ2-4
CDR3 protein: CASSGQENIQYF
CDR3 DNA: TGTGCCAGCAGCGGTCAGGAAAACATTCAGTACTTC

clone size: NA
D gene: NA
V gene: TRBV7-9
J gene: TRBJ2-2
CDR3 protein: CASSEGLGELFF
CDR3 DNA: TGTGCCAGCAGCGAGGGACTCGGGGAGCTGTTTTTT

clone size: NA
D gene: NA
V gene: TRBV12-3/TRBV12-4
J gene: TRBJ2-3
CDR3 protein: CASSFLLVDTQYF
CDR3 DNA: TGTGCCAGCAGTTTCTTGCTGGTGGATACGCAGTATTTT

clone size: few
D gene: TRBD2
V gene: TRBV7-9
J gene: TRBJ2-3
CDR3 protein: CASSSQLAEHTDTQYF
CDR3 DNA: TGTGCCAGCAGCTCTCAGCTAGCGGAACATACAGATACGCAGTATTTT

clone size: NA
D gene: TRBD2
V gene: TRBV10-3
J gene: TRBJ2-2
CDR3 protein: CAIRTSGGNTGELFF
CDR3 DNA: TGTGCCATCAGGACTAGCGGAGGCAACACCGGGGAGCTGTTTTTT

clone size: few
D gene: NA
V gene: TRBV28
J gene: TRBJ2-2
CDR3 protein: CAGGGLSTGELFF
CDR3 DNA: TGTGCCGGGGGGGGCTTGAGCACCGGGGAGCTGTTTTTT

clone size: few
D gene: TRBD2
V gene: TRBV7-2
J gene: TRBJ2-7
CDR3 protein: CASTPRGPSGSGGYEQYF
CDR3 DNA: TGTGCCAGCACCCCCAGGGGGCCTAGCGGGAGCGGAGGATACGAGCAGTACTTC

clone size: NA
D gene: TRBD1
V gene: TRBV29-1
J gene: TRBJ1-2
CDR3 protein: CSVVPQTGKGSF
CDR3 DNA: TGCAGCGTTGTCCCCCAGACAGGGAAAGGCTCCTTC

clone size: few
D gene: NA
V gene: TRBV6-5
J gene: TRBJ2-7
CDR3 protein: CASNRRDSYEQYF
CDR3 DNA: TGTGCCAGCAACAGGAGGGACTCCTACGAGCAGTACTTC

clone size: NA
D gene: NA
V gene: TRBV20-1
J gene: TRBJ1-6
CDR3 protein: CSARDTDSYNSPLHF
CDR3 DNA: TGCAGTGCTAGGGACACCGACTCCTATAATTCACCCCTCCACTTT

clone size: few
D gene: NA
V gene: TRBV7-9
J gene: TRBJ2-7
CDR3 protein: CASSADSYYEQYF
CDR3 DNA: TGTGCCAGCAGCGCGGACAGTTACTACGAGCAGTACTTC

clone size: few
D gene: NA
V gene: TRBV12-3/TRBV12-4
J gene: TRBJ2-7
CDR3 protein: CASSFSDRFEQYF
CDR3 DNA: TGTGCCAGCAGTTTCTCGGACAGATTCGAGCAGTACTTC

clone size: NA
D gene: NA
V gene: TRBV15
J gene: TRBJ1-2
CDR3 protein: CATSRDPESGYTF
CDR3 DNA: TGTGCCACCAGCAGAGATCCGGAGTCCGGCTACACCTTC

clone size: few
D gene: TRBD1
V gene: TRBV12-3/TRBV12-4
J gene: TRBJ2-3
CDR3 protein: CASSLAEGATDYTDTQYF
CDR3 DNA: TGTGCCAGCAGTTTAGCAGAGGGGGCGACGGATTACACAGATACGCAGTATTTT

clone size: NA
D gene: NA
V gene: TRBV30
J gene: TRBJ1-2
CDR3 protein: CAWSLPNGYTF
CDR3 DNA: TGTGCCTGGAGTTTGCCAAATGGCTACACCTTC

clone size: NA
D gene: NA
V gene: TRBV4-1
J gene: TRBJ2-6
CDR3 protein: CASELSTGAKLTSGANVLTF
CDR3 DNA: TGCGCCAGCGAACTATCAACTGGGGCGAAGCTAACCTCTGGGGCCAACGTCCTGACTTTC

clone size: NA
D gene: TRBD2
V gene: TRBV6-1
J gene: TRBJ2-1
CDR3 protein: CASSPRAGLEQFF
CDR3 DNA: TGTGCCAGCAGTCCTCGAGCGGGGCTTGAGCAGTTCTTC

clone size: NA
D gene: TRBD2
V gene: TRBV14
J gene: TRBJ2-1
CDR3 protein: CASSQDSGTLSGNEQFF
CDR3 DNA: TGTGCCAGCAGCCAAGATAGCGGGACTTTGAGCGGGAATGAGCAGTTCTTC

clone size: NA
D gene: NA
V gene: TRBV4-1
J gene: TRBJ2-7
CDR3 protein: CASSQGSTVPPNEQYF
CDR3 DNA: TGCGCCAGCAGCCAAGGGTCGACAGTACCTCCTAACGAGCAGTACTTC

clone size: NA
D gene: TRBD2
V gene: TRBV7-2
J gene: TRBJ2-4
CDR3 protein: CASSSGGVLNIQYF
CDR3 DNA: TGTGCCAGCAGCTCGGGGGGGGTCCTAAACATTCAGTACTTC

clone size: few
D gene: TRBD2
V gene: TRBV5-6
J gene: TRBJ2-5
CDR3 protein: CASSFGTSGRLRETQYF
CDR3 DNA: TGTGCCAGCAGCTTCGGGACTAGCGGGAGATTAAGGGAGACCCAGTACTTC

clone size: NA
D gene: NA
V gene: TRBV5-1
J gene: TRBJ2-7
CDR3 protein: CASSSNEYEQYF
CDR3 DNA: TGCGCCAGCAGCTCGAATGAATACGAGCAGTACTTC

clone size: many
D gene: TRBD2
V gene: TRBV6-1
J gene: TRBJ2-1
CDR3 protein: CASTKSSGLAGGEQFF
CDR3 DNA: TGTGCCAGCACCAAATCCTCCGGGCTAGCGGGAGGTGAGCAGTTCTTC

clone size: NA
D gene: NA
V gene: TRBV29-1
J gene: TRBJ2-3
CDR3 protein: CSASKSPSVRDTQYF
CDR3 DNA: TGCAGCGCGAGCAAGTCGCCAAGTGTAAGAGATACGCAGTATTTT

clone size: NA
D gene: NA
V gene: TRBV7-9
J gene: TRBJ1-4
CDR3 protein: CASSETATNEKLFF
CDR3 DNA: TGTGCCAGCAGCGAGACAGCAACTAATGAAAAACTGTTTTTT

clone size: NA
D gene: NA
V gene: TRBV20-1
J gene: TRBJ2-7
CDR3 protein: CSARESGAIYEQYF
CDR3 DNA: TGCAGTGCTAGAGAAAGCGGTGCCATCTACGAGCAGTACTTC

clone size: many
D gene: NA
V gene: TRBV4-3
J gene: TRBJ2-3
CDR3 protein: CASSPQGVGTDTQYF
CDR3 DNA: TGTGCCAGCAGTCCACAGGGAGTCGGCACAGATACGCAGTATTTT

clone size: NA
D gene: NA
V gene: TRBV5-6
J gene: TRBJ2-3
CDR3 protein: CAGSLLAQVSDTQYF
CDR3 DNA: TGTGCCGGCAGCCTGCTAGCTCAGGTATCAGATACGCAGTATTTT

clone size: few
D gene: NA
V gene: TRBV7-2
J gene: TRBJ2-7
CDR3 protein: CASSPAGRDPSYEQYF
CDR3 DNA: TGTGCCAGCAGCCCCGCGGGGCGGGACCCATCCTACGAGCAGTACTTC

clone size: NA
D gene: NA
V gene: TRBV13
J gene: TRBJ2-7
CDR3 protein: CASSLNMVEYGQYF
CDR3 DNA: TGTGCCAGCAGCTTAAATATGGTGGAGTACGGGCAGTACTTC

clone size: few
D gene: NA
V gene: TRBV12-3/TRBV12-4
J gene: TRBJ1-1
CDR3 protein: CASSSSEDTEAFF
CDR3 DNA: TGTGCCAGCAGTTCATCTGAGGACACTGAAGCTTTCTTT

clone size: many
D gene: NA
V gene: TRBV3-1
J gene: TRBJ2-7
CDR3 protein: CASSQQNYEQYF
CDR3 DNA: TGTGCCAGCAGCCAACAAAACTACGAGCAGTACTTC